The sequence of this T cell receptor (beta chain) was determined in a study of blood T cells in healthy people across ages. Findings and caveats of the study: It was the long-lived donors that had more naive CD4+ cells and higher diversity than aged donors. Leaving the PBMCs unsorted stopped any conclusive comparison of naive versus antigen-experienced cells.

About this clonotype: The antigen is not known.

A second about 7 to 11 cycle PCR used barcoded and J-beta primers. Each cDNA molecule carried a tag from a template-switch adaptor that contained 12 random nucleotides. TCRdb redid the calling of the 5' RACE reads with MiXCR, one entry per CDR3 protein. Of 550,000 to 650,000 distinct CDR3 sequences detected, about 26% appear once; the ten largest clones hold approximately 3.6%. Trimming cost V 0 bases and J 5 bases; bases outside gene matches: 5. CDR3 length: 16 amino acids. The germline V gene has CDR1 MNHEY and CDR2 SVGAGI. This sample was also put to use in a study of T cells of mothers and their children. That investigation notes: Extraction yielded RNA that went, in full, into cDNA synthesis at roughly 1.5 ug per 15 ul.

The chain recombines TRBV6-5 with TRBJ2-1, with 9 bases lining up with TRBD2. The clonotype originates from a boy aged 2-15 years in good health. Input material: blood. As DNA, the CDR3 is TGTGCCAGCAGTTACTCTTCTAGCGGGGCCGACAATGAGCAGTTCTTC. Its protein product is CASSYSSSGADNEQFF.